Below, one TCR beta chain is given with its context. What it recognizes is unknown. The data derive from a study of identical twins. Findings and limits, study-wide: Out-of-frame beta sequences exhibited a weaker degree of excess twin sharing.

From germline, CDR1 is MNHNS and CDR2 SASEGT. This CDR3 is built from 14 residues. V was pared by 0 bases and J by 3 bases, with 9 bases between. One entry per CDR3 protein, called by TCRdb with MiXCR from the 5' RACE reads. The sample consists of some 1,600,000 distinct CDR3 sequences, around a third of them appearing once. The sequence was obtained from a newborn girl in good health. The sequencing input was cord blood. V is TRBV6-1 and J is TRBJ2-7; no clear D gene. The CDR3 DNA reads as TGTGCCAGCAGTGAAGCCGACGGAAACTACGAGCAGTACTTC. Translation: CASSEADGNYEQYF.